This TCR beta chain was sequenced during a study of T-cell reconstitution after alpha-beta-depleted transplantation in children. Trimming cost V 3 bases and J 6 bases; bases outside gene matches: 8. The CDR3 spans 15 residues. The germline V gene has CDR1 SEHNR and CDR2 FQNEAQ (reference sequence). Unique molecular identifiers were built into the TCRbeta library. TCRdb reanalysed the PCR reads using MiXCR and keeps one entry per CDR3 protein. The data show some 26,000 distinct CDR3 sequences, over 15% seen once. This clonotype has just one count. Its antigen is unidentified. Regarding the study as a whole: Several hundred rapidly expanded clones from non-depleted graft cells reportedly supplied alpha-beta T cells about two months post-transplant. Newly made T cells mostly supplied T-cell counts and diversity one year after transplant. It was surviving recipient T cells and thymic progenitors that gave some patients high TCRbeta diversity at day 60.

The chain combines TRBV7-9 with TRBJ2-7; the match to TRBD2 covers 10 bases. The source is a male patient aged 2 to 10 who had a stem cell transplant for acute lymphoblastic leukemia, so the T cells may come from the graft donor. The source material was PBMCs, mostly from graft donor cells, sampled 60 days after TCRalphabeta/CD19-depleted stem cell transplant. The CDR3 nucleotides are TGTGCCAGCAGCTTTGGGACTAGCGTCGCCTTCGAGCAGTACTTC. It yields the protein CASSFGTSVAFEQYF.